The text below deals with one T cell receptor beta chain. Antigen unknown. Clones were sequenced by immunoSEQ multiplex PCR, and TCRdb holds only the in-frame ones, with some missing. The repertoire holds 2,100,000 or so clones, with 90% to 96% as singletons. CD4+ cells yielded CD45RA+ naive and CD45RA-negative memory subsets. The sample comes from a study of shared clonotypes between healthy human individuals. General study results and limits: Estimated clonotype richness was generally higher in naive than memory subsets. Unshared clonotypes carried lower generation probabilities than those common to all four donors. The donor pool, a small one, limited the genetic and exposure-history diversity represented.

V was cut by 8 bases and J by 1 base, with 11 bases left in between. The CDR3 is 14 residues long. Germline CDR1 and CDR2: MNHEY and SMNVEV (reference sequence). Material: naive CD4+ T cells sorted from blood. Subset denoted: CD45RA+ positively selected. The sequence came from a man younger than 35 in good health. The gene calls are TRBV27 and TRBJ2-2, with TRBD1 as a possible D gene (5 bases). The CDR3 DNA reads as TGTGCCAGCTCTAAAACAGGGAACACCGGGGAGCTGTTTTTT. This gives the protein CASSKTGNTGELFF.